This TCR beta chain was recorded in a study of response to subunit inactivated influenza vaccine. TCRdb itself ran the RT-PCR reads through MiXCR, one entry per CDR3 protein. Of 530,000 or so distinct CDR3 sequences in the sample, approximately 12% were seen once. The sample holds a few counts of this clonotype. V lost 6 bases to trimming and J lost 5 bases; unmatched junction nucleotides: 16. Per germline, CDR1 MNHNS and CDR2 SASEGT. This CDR3 is 18 amino acids long. This receptor was taken from a man aged 50-60 years who received an inactivated influenza vaccine. The rearrangement joins TRBV6-1 to TRBJ2-3; 11 bases are a match to TRBD2. This sample comprised PBMCs from blood, obtained on the day of vaccination. The CDR3 region is CASRPRPLLAGVRDTQYF. CDR3 nucleotides: TGTGCCAGCAGACCCCGACCCTTACTAGCGGGGGTCCGAGATACGCAGTATTTT.